This T cell receptor beta chain appears in the sequencing data of a study of cytotoxic CD8 clonotypes in ibrutinib-treated CLL. Produced via immunoSEQ multiplex PCR; TCRdb's table is partial and in-frame only. This table has 45,000 or so clones, around 52% appearing once. Trimming left V 4 bases short and J 4 bases short, with 15 bases between. CDR1 is SGHRS and CDR2 is YFSETQ in the germline V gene. The CDR3 is 15 amino acids. J is TRBJ2-1 and V is TRBV5-1; tentative D call: TRBD1 (6 bases). The sequences come from PBMCs, collected after 24 months of ibrutinib treatment. The TCR comes from a human donor with chronic lymphocytic leukemia. Here the CDR3 reads CASSPTDSQYNEQFF. CDR3 coding DNA: TGCGCCAGCAGCCCCACGGACAGCCAGTACAATGAGCAGTTCTTC.